This is a list of T cell receptor beta chains from one sample in a study of blood T cells in healthy people across ages. Via MiXCR, TCRdb re-called the 5' RACE reads, giving one row per CDR3 protein. Among fewer than 750,000 distinct CDR3 sequences, approximately 52% were seen once, and the ten largest hold 13%. Sequenced input: blood. The source of these receptors is a woman aged 80 or over in good health. Each CDR3 is given with its conserved first and last residue. A D gene is named only where the DNA matches it firmly. Size tells how often a clone was seen (once, few, many) or the class of an expanded clone, and some rows leave it out.

>NA|TRBJ1-2|TRBV7-8|TRBD1
TGTGCCAGCAGCGCCAGGACAGGGGGCGACTATGGCTACACCTTC
CASSARTGGDYGYTF
>NA|TRBJ1-4|TRBV12-3/TRBV12-4|TRBD1
TGTGCCAGCAGTCAACAGGGGGGTGTGGAAAAACTGTTTTTT
CASSQQGGVEKLFF
>NA|TRBJ1-1|TRBV20-1|NA
TGCAGTGCGAGTAGAGCTTTCTTT
CSASRAFF
>many|TRBJ1-2|TRBV7-2|NA
TGTGCCAGCAGCAAGACAGTTAACTATGGCTACACCTTC
CASSKTVNYGYTF
>many|TRBJ2-5|TRBV9|NA
TGTGCCAGCAGCGTAGGGGTCAGTCGGGAGACCCAGTACTTC
CASSVGVSRETQYF
>few|TRBJ2-2|TRBV6-5|NA
TGTGCCAGCAGCACCTTCCGGGGGTTGGGCACCGGGGAGCTGTTTTTT
CASSTFRGLGTGELFF
>many|TRBJ2-1|TRBV12-3/TRBV12-4|NA
TGTGCCAGCAGTTTTCGGGGTGTCCTCTACAATGAGCAGTTCTTC
CASSFRGVLYNEQFF
>NA|TRBJ2-2|TRBV20-1|NA
TGCAGTGCCTCTAAATTCAGGGGGGGTAACACCGGGGAGCTGTTTTTT
CSASKFRGGNTGELFF
>many|TRBJ2-5|TRBV20-1|NA
TGCAGTGCTCTAAGGGGGGGGGAGACCCAGTACTTC
CSALRGGETQYF
>NA|TRBJ2-3|TRBV20-1|TRBD1
TGCAGTGCTAGTGGGACAGGGACAGGCACAGATACGCAGTATTTT
CSASGTGTGTDTQYF
>NA|TRBJ2-3|TRBV5-1|TRBD2
TGCGCCAGCAGCTTGGTTAGCGGGGGGGCGATAGATACGCAGTATTTT
CASSLVSGGAIDTQYF
>NA|TRBJ2-7|TRBV20-1|TRBD2
TGCAGTGCTCTGAATAGCGGGAGGGGGGTTTACGAGCAGTACTTC
CSALNSGRGVYEQYF
>many|TRBJ2-1|TRBV5-1|TRBD1
TGCGCCAGCAGCTTGGTGGGACAGGGGCCCAATGAGCAGTTCTTC
CASSLVGQGPNEQFF
>many|TRBJ2-7|TRBV4-2|NA
TGTGCCAGCAGCCAAGAACAGGGAATCTCCTACGAGCAGTACTTC
CASSQEQGISYEQYF
>few|TRBJ2-5|TRBV28|NA
TGTGCCAGCAGTCCTTTTAGGGACCGACGGTACAATGAGCAGTACTTC
CASSPFRDRRYNEQYF
>NA|TRBJ2-5|TRBV28|NA
TGTGCCAGCAGTCCAAGGGGGGGGGCCCCAAAAGAGACCCAGTACTTC
CASSPRGGAPKETQYF
>NA|TRBJ1-6|TRBV6-2/TRBV6-3|NA
TGTGCCAGCAGTTACGCTCCGGACAGTAATTCACCCCTCCACTTT
CASSYAPDSNSPLHF
>NA|TRBJ2-7|TRBV24-1|NA
TGTGCCACCAGTGATCTCGCGGCATCAGGGATTTACGAGCAGTACTTC
CATSDLAASGIYEQYF
>many|TRBJ2-3|TRBV5-1|TRBD2
TGCGCCAGCAGTCCTGGGGGGGGAAATACGCAGTATTTT
CASSPGGGNTQYF
>many|TRBJ1-5|TRBV20-1|NA
TGCAGTGCCCCCCGATCCGGTGATCAGCCCCAGCATTTT
CSAPRSGDQPQHF
>NA|TRBJ2-5|TRBV10-2|TRBD1
TGCGCCAGCACGGGACAGGGGATGGAGACCCAGTACTTC
CASTGQGMETQYF
>many|TRBJ2-5|TRBV29-1|TRBD2
TGCAGCGTAAGAGTAACTAGCGGGAGGATTGAGACCCAGTACTTC
CSVRVTSGRIETQYF
>many|TRBJ2-5|TRBV12-3/TRBV12-4|NA
TGTGCCAGCAGTGTAAGGGGGTGGCAAGAGACCCAGTACTTC
CASSVRGWQETQYF
>many|TRBJ2-1|TRBV5-1|TRBD1
TGCGCCAGCAAGGCACAGGGGGCGTTAGATGAGCAGTTCTTC
CASKAQGALDEQFF
>few|TRBJ1-4|TRBV7-2|NA
TGTGCCAGCAGCTTACGGGGAGATGCAACGAATGAAAAACTGTTTTTT
CASSLRGDATNEKLFF
>NA|TRBJ2-3|TRBV7-9|TRBD1
TGTGCCAGCAGCTATGGACAGGGCGTGACAGATACGCAGTATTTT
CASSYGQGVTDTQYF
>NA|TRBJ2-1|TRBV4-3|NA
TGCGCCAGTAGCCAAATCTCCTCGGGCCCCAATGAGCAGTTCTTC
CASSQISSGPNEQFF
>NA|TRBJ1-2|TRBV6-6|NA
TGTGCCAGCGGCGGCGGGGACTATGGCTACACCTTC
CASGGGDYGYTF
>many|TRBJ2-3|TRBV5-1|TRBD2
TGCGCCAGCAGCTTGACGGGACTAGCGGGAGGCCCAGATACGCAGTATTTT
CASSLTGLAGGPDTQYF
>many|TRBJ2-3|TRBV7-8|NA
TGTGCCAGCAGCCCCTCGTTGACCCGCACAGATACGCAGTATTTT
CASSPSLTRTDTQYF
>NA|TRBJ1-4|TRBV20-1|NA
TGCAGTGCTAGAAGTCCAACTAATGAAAAACTGTTTTTT
CSARSPTNEKLFF
>NA|TRBJ1-5|TRBV7-9|TRBD1
TGTGCCAGCAGCTGGGACAGATATCAGCCCCAGCATTTT
CASSWDRYQPQHF
>NA|TRBJ1-1|TRBV5-1|NA
TGCGCCAGCAGCTTGGGACAGTTCTACACTGAAGCTTTCTTT
CASSLGQFYTEAFF
>NA|TRBJ2-6|TRBV7-9|NA
TGTGCCAGCAGCAAGACCAACGTCCTGACTTTC
CASSKTNVLTF
>NA|TRBJ2-3|TRBV7-3|NA
TGTGCCAGCAGCCCCGGCTCCATAGATACGCAGTATTTT
CASSPGSIDTQYF
>many|TRBJ1-5|TRBV12-3/TRBV12-4|NA
TGTGCCAGCAGTCTCCTGATTCAGCCCCAGCATTTT
CASSLLIQPQHF
>many|TRBJ2-5|TRBV5-1|NA
TGCGCCAGCAGCATTCAGGCGGAGCCAGAGACCCAGTACTTC
CASSIQAEPETQYF
>NA|TRBJ2-5|TRBV29-1|NA
TGCAGCGTTGAAGCAGATCAAGAGACCCAGTACTTC
CSVEADQETQYF
>NA|TRBJ2-1|TRBV6-5|NA
TGTGCCAGCAGTTACGGGCTAGAGGTCTACAATGAGCAGTTCTTC
CASSYGLEVYNEQFF
>few|TRBJ2-2|TRBV5-1|TRBD1
TGCGCCAGCAGCTTTGGCAGGGGGTACACCGGGGAGCTGTTTTTT
CASSFGRGYTGELFF
>few|TRBJ2-4|TRBV7-3|TRBD2
TGTGCCAGCAGCCCTAGCGGAGGGATGGGACTAGCGGACCTAGCCAAAAACATTCAGTACTTC
CASSPSGGMGLADLAKNIQYF
>NA|TRBJ2-3|TRBV2|TRBD1
TGTGCCAGCAGTCAAGGGACAGGGCGCACAGATACGCAGTATTTT
CASSQGTGRTDTQYF
>NA|TRBJ1-3|TRBV29-1|NA
TGCAGCGTTGAGGGCCGGGCGGGAAACACCATATATTTT
CSVEGRAGNTIYF
>few|TRBJ1-1|TRBV6-1|NA
TGTGCCAGCAGTGCTTATGCGGGGCGGATGAACACTGAAGCTTTCTTT
CASSAYAGRMNTEAFF
>NA|TRBJ2-1|TRBV11-1|NA
TGTGCCAGCAGCTCGAACCGAGTTGGGCAGTTCTTC
CASSSNRVGQFF
>many|TRBJ2-5|TRBV7-7|TRBD1
TGTGCTAGCAGCTTACAGGGGAGAGGGGAGACCCAGTACTTC
CASSLQGRGETQYF
>many|TRBJ2-7|TRBV5-1|TRBD1
TGCGCCAGCAGCTTAACCCGGGACAGGGGCTACGAGCAGTACTTC
CASSLTRDRGYEQYF
>NA|TRBJ1-2|TRBV12-3/TRBV12-4|NA
TGTGCCAGCAGTTTAGCGGTTTATGGCTACACCTTC
CASSLAVYGYTF
>NA|TRBJ2-7|TRBV10-2|NA
TGCGCCAGCTCAGAAGCCCAGCGGGCCCTGAGCTCCTACAATGAGCAGTACTTC
CASSEAQRALSSYNEQYF
>many|TRBJ2-3|TRBV5-1|NA
TGCGCCAGCAGACAACCACCAGATACGCAGTATTTT
CASRQPPDTQYF
>many|TRBJ1-2|TRBV4-1|TRBD1
TGCGCCAGCAGCCCTACCTCGGACAGGGTAGATGGCTACACCTTC
CASSPTSDRVDGYTF
>NA|TRBJ2-7|TRBV15|TRBD2
TGTGCCACCAGCAGAGGTGGACTAGAGAGTTACGAGCAGTACTTC
CATSRGGLESYEQYF
>NA|TRBJ1-1|TRBV2|NA
TGTGCCAGCAGTTTACAGGGTCGCGACACTGAAGCTTTCTTT
CASSLQGRDTEAFF
>NA|TRBJ2-2|TRBV20-1|TRBD2
TGCAGTGCTAGAGAGGGCGGGACTAGCGGCACCGGGGAGCTGTTTTTT
CSAREGGTSGTGELFF
>NA|TRBJ2-3|TRBV3-1|NA
TGTGCCAGCAGCCAAGATCGCCAGGGAGTCGCAGATACGCAGTATTTT
CASSQDRQGVADTQYF
>NA|TRBJ2-5|TRBV21-1|NA
TGTGCCAGCAGCACCGACGGGGCGTTGGAGACCCAGTACTTC
CASSTDGALETQYF
>NA|TRBJ1-1|TRBV27|NA
TGTGCCAGCGGGGAACGGATGAACACTGAAGCTTTCTTT
CASGERMNTEAFF
>NA|TRBJ2-3|TRBV2|NA
TGTGCCAGCAATGACCTCGCAGATACGCAGTATTTT
CASNDLADTQYF
>many|TRBJ2-3|TRBV20-1|TRBD2
TGCAGTGCTAGAGCGGTACTAGCGGGGATCACAGATACGCAGTATTTT
CSARAVLAGITDTQYF
>few|TRBJ1-6|TRBV9|NA
TGTGCCAGCAGCGCGAACAACTCACCCCTCCACTTT
CASSANNSPLHF